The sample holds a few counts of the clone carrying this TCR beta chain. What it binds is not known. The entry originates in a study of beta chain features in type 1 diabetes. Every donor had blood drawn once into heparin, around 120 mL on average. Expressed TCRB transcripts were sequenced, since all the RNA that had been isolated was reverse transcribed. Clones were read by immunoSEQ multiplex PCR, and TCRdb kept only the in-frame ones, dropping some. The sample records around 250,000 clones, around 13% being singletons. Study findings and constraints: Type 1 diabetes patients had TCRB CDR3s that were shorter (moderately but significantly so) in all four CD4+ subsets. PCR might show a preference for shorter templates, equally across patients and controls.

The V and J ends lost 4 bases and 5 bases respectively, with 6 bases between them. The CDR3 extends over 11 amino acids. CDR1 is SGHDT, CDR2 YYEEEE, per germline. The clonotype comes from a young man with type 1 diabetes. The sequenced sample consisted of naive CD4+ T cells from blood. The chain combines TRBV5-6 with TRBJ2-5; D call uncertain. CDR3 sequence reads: CASSLAETQYF. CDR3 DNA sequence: TGTGCCAGCAGCCTGGCGGAGACCCAGTACTTC.